This TCR beta chain was retrieved from a study of technical replicates of blood from several donors. Using immunoSEQ multiplex PCR, the repertoire was profiled, and TCRdb retains in-frame clones only, with some absent. The data hold tens of thousands of clones, with more than 85% observed a single time. CDR3 size: 14 residues. Germline values: CDR1 LNHDA, CDR2 SQIVND (reference sequence). The V gene lost 6 bases and the J gene lost 0 bases, with 12 bases spanning the gap. The TCR originated in a human donor in good health. Some clones in this sample may be carry-over from other donors' samples. Sequenced material: PBMCs. The chain is built from TRBV19 and TRBJ2-7, with a weak D call TRBD2 (7 bases). The CDR3, as DNA: TGTGCCAGTAGGACCGCGGGGGCCTCCTACGAGCAGTACTTC. Protein sequence: CASRTAGASYEQYF. Variable domain in full (rest from reference TRBV19 and TRBJ2-7): DGGITQSPKYLFRKEGQNVTLSCEQNLNHDAMYWYRQDPGQGLRLIYYSQIVNDFQKGDIAEGYSVSREKKESFPLTVTSAQKNPTAFYLCASRTAGASYEQYFGPGTRLTVT.